The 32 T cell receptor beta chains reported below all come from one sample, sequenced in a study of cytomegalovirus exposure and HLA in healthy donors. PCR amplification relied on 60 Vbeta primers (plus 13 Jbeta primers). Produced via immunoSEQ multiplex PCR; TCRdb's table is partial and in-frame only. The data contain nearly 70,000 clones, roughly 71% of them singletons. The material sequenced was PBMCs. Every receptor here comes from a woman aged 55-69 years in good health and CMV-seropositive.

The chain is built from TRBV6-1 and TRBJ1-3; D uncertain. Germline CDR1 reads MNHNS; CDR2 reads SASEGT. The V end was cut by 0 bases, the J end by 3 bases, with 6 bases between. CDR3 size: 14 residues. CDR3 loop: CASSEAGSGNTIYF. CDR3 nucleotides: TGTGCCAGCAGTGAAGCAGGGAGTGGAAACACCATATATTTT.

Note on this clone: A far larger clone is one nucleotide away, so this likely arose from a read error. The identical CDR3 is also encoded by other nucleotide sequences in the sample. The CDR3 protein is CASSLDGQGLAYEQYV. Written as DNA, the CDR3 is TGCGCCAGCAGCTTGGATGGACAGGGCCTCGCCTACGAGCAGTACGTC. The chain combines TRBV5-1 with TRBJ2-7, with 8 bases fitting TRBD1. With V trimmed by 0 bases and J by 2 bases, 7 bases remained unmatched. The CDR3 loop spans 16 amino acids. Germline CDR1 SGHRS, CDR2 YFSETQ.

This clone was seen a single time. The missing conserved phenylalanine or tryptophan at the end of this CDR3 makes a read error likely. V is TRBV6-6 and J is TRBJ1-3; D unresolved. The germline CDR1 and CDR2 sequences are MNHNY and SVGAGI (reference sequence). The CDR3 loop spans 12 amino acids. V lost 8 bases and J lost 2, with 7 bases in between. CDR3 amino acids: CASRGTGNTIYV. In DNA form, the CDR3 reads TGTGCCAGCCGAGGTACTGGAAACACCATATATGTT.

The chain combines TRBV7-2 with TRBJ2-7; D may be TRBD2 (5 bases). Germline lookup yields CDR1 SGHTA and CDR2 FQGNSA. CDR3 length equals 15 residues. V was cut by 1 base and J by 0 bases, with 10 bases left in between. As DNA, the CDR3 is TGTGCCAGCAGCTTAGATCTGGGGAGCTCCTACGAGCAGTACTTC. Translated: CASSLDLGSSYEQYF.

V usage is TRBV9 and J usage is TRBJ2-7; TRBD2 matches at 8 bases. This CDR3 is 13 amino acids long. Trimming at V came to 4 bases and at J to 5 bases, leaving 5 bases not matched to a gene. CDR1 SGDLS and CDR2 YYNGEE come from the germline V gene. The CDR3 sequence is CASSPGGEHEQYF. The CDR3 DNA sequence: TGTGCCAGCAGCCCCGGGGGGGAGCACGAGCAGTACTTC.

In this sample, this clone turned up a few times. This chain uses TRBV7-9 with TRBJ1-3; no clear D. The V gene's germline CDR1 is SEHNR and CDR2 FQNEAQ (reference sequence). V lost 6 bases, J lost 2 bases, and 11 bases lay in between. The CDR3 spans 14 residues. The CDR3 reads CASSFPVAGNTIYF. CDR3 nucleotides: TGTGCCAGCAGTTTCCCCGTAGCTGGAAACACCATATATTTT.

The chain has TRBV2 and TRBJ2-1; the D gene is possibly TRBD2 (5 bases). Trimming took 7 bases from V and 8 from J, leaving 12 bases between them. The CDR3 covers 12 residues. Germline assignment: CDR1 SNHLY and CDR2 FYNNEI. The CDR3: CASIQDGDEQFF. DNA of the CDR3: TGTGCCAGCATCCAGGACGGGGATGAGCAGTTCTTC. Together with reference TRBV2 and TRBJ2-1, the CDR3 gives the full variable domain: EPEVTQTPSHQVTQMGQEVILRCVPISNHLYFYWYRQILGQKVEFLVSFYNNEISEKSEIFDDQFSVERPDGSNFTLKIRSTKLEDSAMYFCASIQDGDEQFFGPGTRLTVL.

The chain links TRBV30 to TRBJ2-1, with 7 bases that match TRBD2. Germline V gene lookup returns CDR1 GTSNPN and CDR2 SVGIG (reference sequence). Trimming took 0 bases from V and 1 from J; bases not matched to a gene: 3. The CDR3 loop spans 15 amino acids. CDR3 in amino acids: CAWSVGGSSYNEQFF. The CDR3 coding sequence is TGTGCCTGGAGTGTCGGCGGGAGTTCCTACAATGAGCAGTTCTTC.

Only a few counts were recorded for this clone. The chain carries TRBV19 and TRBJ1-2, with D maybe TRBD1 (6 bases). Germline CDR1 and CDR2: LNHDA and SQIVND (reference sequence). The CDR3 spans 15 residues. V lost 5 bases and J lost 8, with 21 bases in between. The CDR3 reads CASSPGGALVGGYTF. As DNA, the CDR3 is TGTGCCAGTAGTCCCGGGGGGGCCCTGGTTGGCGGCTACACCTTC.

The chain carries TRBV11-3 and TRBJ2-7, with 7 bases that match TRBD1. The V segment lost 0 bases and the J segment 5 bases; nucleotides outside the gene matches: 7. The CDR3 extends over 15 amino acids. Germline values: CDR1 SGHNT, CDR2 YENEEA. CDR3 sequence: CASSLERQGSDEQYF. The CDR3 DNA is TGTGCCAGCAGCTTAGAAAGACAGGGAAGCGACGAGCAGTACTTC.

This clone was seen just once. This chain joins TRBV25-1 and TRBJ1-6; TRBD1 is a possible D gene (5 bases). This CDR3 spans 14 amino acids. Germline CDR1 is MGHDK and CDR2 is SYGVNS. Trimming cost V 3 bases and J 6 bases, with 9 bases left between them. The DNA for the CDR3 is TGTGCCAGCAGTGATTACAGGAGTAATTCACCCCTCCACTTT. This translates into CASSDYRSNSPLHF.

This clone was counted a single time. The chain employs TRBV5-6 and TRBJ1-2; possibly TRBD1 for D (6 bases). Trimming took off 3 bases at V and 4 bases at J, with 10 bases between the two ends. The CDR3 is 13 amino acids. Germline assignment: CDR1 SGHDT and CDR2 YYEEEE. The CDR3 DNA follows: TGTGCCAGCAGCTCAGGGGCCGGCTATGGCTACACCTTC. Translation: CASSSGAGYGYTF.

The CDR3 coding sequence is TGCGCCAGCAGCTTGTCCCAGGCTGTGAATGAAAAACTGTTTTTT. It encodes CASSLSQAVNEKLFF. The rearrangement joins TRBV5-1 to TRBJ1-4; D gene ambiguous. Germline V gene lookup returns CDR1 SGHRS and CDR2 YFSETQ. V was pared by 1 base and J by 5 bases, with 12 bases between. The CDR3 is 15 residues long. Together with reference TRBV5-1 and TRBJ1-4, the CDR3 gives the full variable domain: KAGVTQTPRYLIKTRGQQVTLSCSPISGHRSVSWYQQTPGQGLQFLFEYFSETQRNKGNFPGRFSGRQFSNSRSEMNVSTLELGDSALYLCASSLSQAVNEKLFFGSGTQLSVL.

This sequence joins TRBV11-2 and TRBJ1-1; no definite D call. Germline V gene sequence: CDR1 SGHAT, CDR2 FQNNGV. The CDR3 length is 13 residues. V lost 1 base and J 4 bases, leaving 7 bases between the germline ends. CDR3 nucleotides: TGTGCCAGCAGCTTAGGGCGGCCCACTGAAGCTTTCTTT. Amino acids: CASSLGRPTEAFF.

The chain links TRBV4-1 to TRBJ2-3; 10 bases match TRBD2. The V gene end was trimmed by 1 base and the J gene end by 8 bases; junction bases not matched to a gene: 6. The germline CDR1 and CDR2 sequences are MGHRA and YSYEKL. The CDR3 is 15 amino acids. The CDR3 DNA sequence: TGCGCCAGCAGCCAAGTCCCTAGCGGGAGTGGTACGCAGTATTTT. This sequence encodes CASSQVPSGSGTQYF.

This clone has a single count. The chain links TRBV4-2 to TRBJ2-5; a weak D match, TRBD2 (7 bases). The CDR3 loop spans 15 amino acids. Trimming shortened V by 6 bases and J by 5 bases, and 19 bases separated the two germline ends. Germline values: CDR1 LGHNA, CDR2 YNFKEQ. CDR3 amino acids: CASSRSGGGRETQYF. CDR3 coding DNA: TGTGCCAGCAGTCGATCGGGGGGCGGCAGGGAGACCCAGTACTTC.

The rearrangement joins TRBV27 to TRBJ2-5; no clear D gene. The CDR3 runs 14 residues. Germline V gives CDR1 MNHEY, CDR2 SMNVEV (reference sequence). Trimming removed 2 bases at V and 0 bases at J, with 7 bases between. As DNA, the CDR3 is TGTGCCAGCAGTTTAATGGCTTACCAAGAGACCCAGTACTTC. This gives the protein CASSLMAYQETQYF.

J is TRBJ2-7 and V is TRBV10-3, with D unclear. Looked up from germline, CDR1 is ENHRY and CDR2 is SYGVKD. V was clipped by 3 bases and J by 5 bases, with 5 bases between them. The CDR3 has 11 residues. The CDR3 DNA follows: TGTGCCATCAGTGACAGGCACGAGCAGTACTTC. This codes for CAISDRHEQYF.

This clone was observed once. The chain carries TRBV19 and TRBJ1-2; 8 bases line up with TRBD1. J lost 2 bases, V lost 3 bases, and 2 bases had no gene match. Germline CDR1 is LNHDA and CDR2 is SQIVND (reference sequence). The CDR3 has 14 residues. The CDR3 spells CASSINRGNYGYTF. The CDR3 DNA sequence: TGTGCCAGTAGTATCAACAGGGGGAACTATGGCTACACCTTC.

The chain employs TRBV5-1 and TRBJ2-1, with 7 bases lining up with TRBD2. The J segment lost 8 bases and the V segment lost 4 bases, leaving 12 bases of the junction unmatched. Per the germline V gene, CDR1 is SGHRS and CDR2 is YFSETQ. The CDR3 sequence is 15 residues long. The DNA for the CDR3 is TGCGCCAGCAGCATGCGCGGGGGAGTCTCGGATGAGCAGTTCTTC. Protein sequence: CASSMRGGVSDEQFF.

This rearrangement joins TRBV4-2 to TRBJ2-7; TRBD2 matches 8 bases. This CDR3 is built from 15 residues. V dropped 3 bases and J dropped 0; count of bases not matched to a gene: 4. The germline V gene has CDR1 LGHNA and CDR2 YNFKEQ. CDR3 residues: CASSHQREHSYEQYF. In nucleotides, the CDR3 is TGTGCCAGCAGCCACCAGCGGGAGCACTCCTACGAGCAGTACTTC.

This clone has only a few counts. The rearrangement uses TRBV5-1 and TRBJ1-2, with 7 bases lining up with TRBD1. V lost 0 bases to trimming and J lost 8 bases; unmatched junction nucleotides: 4. CDR1 is SGHRS and CDR2 is YFSETQ in the germline V gene. CDR3 size: 13 residues. The CDR3 DNA sequence: TGCGCCAGCAGCTTGGAGACAGGGAGGGGCTACACCTTC. Residues: CASSLETGRGYTF.

The rearrangement joins TRBV15 to TRBJ2-7; TRBD2 aligns across 8 bases. The CDR3 totals 14 residues. V trimming: 0 bases; J trimming: 5 bases; junction bases outside the gene matches: 3. Germline CDR1 is LNHNV and CDR2 is YYDKDF (reference sequence). The CDR3 coding sequence is TGTGCCACCAGCAGAGATGGGACTAGAAACGAGCAGTACTTC. It is translated as CATSRDGTRNEQYF.

This clone appeared a single time. The chain couples TRBV21-1 to TRBJ2-6; the table gives TRBD2 as D, unverified against the DNA. TRBV21-1 is labeled a pseudogene. The CDR3 has 14 amino acids. The CDR3 sequence: CASRRSSGANVLTF. CDR3 bases: TGTGCCAGCCGGCGGAGCTCTGGGGCCAACGTCCTGACTTTC.

The chain couples TRBV5-4 to TRBJ2-1, with D possibly matching TRBD2 (6 bases). CDR3 length: 16 residues. Between the trimmed V and J ends, which lost 5 bases and 3 bases, there was a span of 18 bases. Germline CDR1 and CDR2: SGHNT and YYREEE (reference sequence). CDR3 nucleotide sequence: TGTGCCAGCAGTTTCGATACGGGGGAGATCTACAATGAGCAGTTCTTC. Protein sequence: CASSFDTGEIYNEQFF.

The chain couples TRBV7-9 to TRBJ2-1, with 8 positions matching TRBD2. The V and J ends lost 5 bases and 7 bases, in that order; junction bases with no gene match: 16. CDR3 length equals 17 residues. Germline V gene lookup returns CDR1 SEHNR and CDR2 FQNEAQ (reference sequence). CDR3 in amino acids: CASSIGLVGRVRNEQFF. In nucleotides, the CDR3 is TGTGCCAGCAGCATAGGCTTGGTCGGGAGGGTTCGGAATGAGCAGTTCTTC.

This clone was seen just once. The chain recombines TRBV5-6 with TRBJ1-4; D might be TRBD1 (6 bases). Trimming took off 3 bases at V and 1 base at J, with 13 bases between the two ends. Germline CDR1 SGHDT, CDR2 YYEEEE. This CDR3 spans 16 amino acids. CDR3 sequence: CASSSGGGQTNEKLFF. CDR3 bases: TGTGCCAGCAGCTCCGGGGGGGGGCAAACTAATGAAAAACTGTTTTTT.

This rearrangement joins TRBV6-1 to TRBJ1-5; D is uncertain. V lost 2 bases to trimming and J lost 5 bases, with 4 bases between them. The length of the CDR3 is 12 residues. Germline CDR1 and CDR2: MNHNS and SASEGT. In nucleotides, the CDR3 is TGTGCCAGCAGTGAACTCGATCAGCCCCAGCATTTT. This sequence encodes CASSELDQPQHF.

V is TRBV6-1 and J is TRBJ1-1; D gene ambiguous. CDR3 length: 13 amino acids. V gave up 2 bases and J gave up 5 bases, with 9 bases separating them. In germline, CDR1 is MNHNS, CDR2 SASEGT. The DNA of the CDR3 is TGTGCCAGCAGTGAATCAGGTTTAACTGAAGCTTTCTTT. Translated, it gives CASSESGLTEAFF.

This chain uses TRBV21-1 with TRBJ1-1; the table's D call TRBD1 went unverified against the DNA. TRBV21-1 is a pseudogene locus. The CDR3 totals 16 residues. In DNA, the CDR3 is TGTGCCAGCAGCAAACTAGGGGGCAGATTGAACACTGAAGCTTTCTTT. It specifies CASSKLGGRLNTEAFF.

The CDR3 DNA is TGTGCCAGCACGGTCGAACAGGGAGTAAATCAGCCCCAGCATTTT. This translates into CASTVEQGVNQPQHF. The chain uses TRBV2 and TRBJ1-5, with TRBD1 as a possible D gene (6 bases). Trimming stripped 7 bases from V and 4 bases from J, with 17 bases between. This CDR3 comprises 15 residues. Germline CDR1 and CDR2: SNHLY and FYNNEI.

This clone was detected once. V usage is TRBV30 and J usage is TRBJ1-1; D ambiguous. This CDR3 spans 13 amino acids. From germline, CDR1 is GTSNPN and CDR2 SVGIG (reference sequence). CDR3 DNA: TGTGCTTTGGAGGACGGACGAGACACTGAAGCTTTCTTT. Protein sequence: CALEDGRDTEAFF.